This entry is about one TCR beta chain. The antigen is undetermined. The entry originates in a study of T-cell memory formation after mild COVID-19. Study at large: TCR clusters largely stayed donor specific.

TCRdb reanalysed the 5' RACE reads using MiXCR and keeps one entry per CDR3 protein. The profile shows 350,000 to 450,000 distinct CDR3 sequences, approximately 24% of them singletons. Study-wide results and limits: Pre-infection memory already had some responding clones, implying cross-reactive memory joined.

Germline CDR1 is PRHDT and CDR2 is FYEKMQ (reference sequence). V was pared by 0 bases and J by 13 bases, with 7 bases between. The CDR3 loop spans 11 amino acids. The receptor comes from an adult woman who had mild COVID-19 (a few samples of this study predate the infection). Cell type and time point are not known. The sample comprised PBMCs or a T cell subset sorted from them (not recorded which). V gene TRBV13 combines with J gene TRBJ2-1; possible D gene TRBD1, 5 bases. The CDR3 loop reads CASSLGWGQFF. CDR3 sequence (DNA): TGTGCCAGCAGCTTAGGCTGGGGCCAGTTCTTC.